The present T cell receptor (beta chain) was sequenced within a study of blood T cell repertoires in COVID-19. Study information: Spain, Italy and the United States supplied samples that represented acute and convalescent COVID-19.

Losses at the gene ends were 7 bases for V and 4 bases for J; bases not matched to a gene: 14. This CDR3 spans 17 amino acids. Per germline, CDR1 LNHDA and CDR2 SQIVND (reference sequence). Assay: immunoSEQ multiplex PCR; the TCRdb copy retains only in-frame clones and omits some. The table lists about 150,000 clones, about 89% of them singletons. This clonotype was sampled from a man in his fifties or sixties with active or convalescent COVID-19. The chain couples TRBV19 to TRBJ1-5; 9 bases fit TRBD1. The sample consisted of peripheral blood. The CDR3 loop reads CASTPRDRVLRNQPQHF. In nucleotides, the CDR3 is TGTGCCAGTACCCCACGGGACAGGGTTCTACGGAATCAGCCCCAGCATTTT.